Below are 17 T cell receptor beta chains sequenced from a single sample in a study of blood T cell repertoires in COVID-19. Assay used: immunoSEQ multiplex PCR; TCRdb lists only in-frame clones, some missing. Found here are about 130,000 clones, around 88% of them singletons; the top ten hold 15% to 20%. Sequenced: peripheral blood. All receptors come from a woman aged 45-65 years who had recovered from COVID-19.

This clone was detected a few times. V and J are TRBV5-4 and TRBJ2-7, with 7 bases that match TRBD1. The germline V gene has CDR1 SGHNT and CDR2 YYREEE (reference sequence). Unmatched junction bases numbered 9, after V lost 1 base and J lost 11 bases. CDR3 length equals 13 residues. This CDR3 is CASSLSGQNLKYF. Written as DNA, the CDR3 is TGTGCCAGCAGCTTGTCGGGACAGAATTTGAAGTACTTC.

This chain connects TRBV7-6 to TRBJ2-5, with D perhaps TRBD2 (7 bases). Trimming took 5 bases from V and 7 from J, leaving 26 bases between them. CDR1 SGHVS and CDR2 FNYEAQ come from the germline V gene. The CDR3 extends over 17 amino acids. CDR3 nucleotide sequence: TGTGCCAGCAGCCCGCCCCGTCGTGGGGGGGCCTCTCGGACCCAGTACTTC. As protein: CASSPPRRGGASRTQYF.

V gene TRBV28 combines with J gene TRBJ2-7; possibly TRBD1 for D (5 bases). CDR1 and CDR2 (germline): MDHEN, SYDVKM. The CDR3 covers 12 residues. With 8 bases removed from V and 9 bases from J, the gap between germline ends came to 17 bases. CDR3 bases: TGTGCCAGCGGCACCCAGGGTTTTGGGCAGTACTTC. It codes for CASGTQGFGQYF.

Here the CDR3 reads CASSRRGARETQYF. CDR3 DNA sequence: TGTGCCAGTAGTCGGCGGGGGGCCAGGGAGACCCAGTACTTC. The genes are TRBV19 and TRBJ2-5, with TRBD2 identical over 8 bases. CDR3 length equals 14 residues. Germline CDR1 LNHDA, CDR2 SQIVND (reference sequence). With 5 bases clipped from V and 5 bases from J, the junction kept 7 bases outside the gene matches.

The genes are TRBV3-1 (or the pseudogene TRBV3-2) and TRBJ2-2; no definite D call. Trimming pared 1 base from V and 6 bases from J, leaving 6 bases between. The CDR3 is 13 residues long. The germline V gene encodes CDR1 LGHDT and CDR2 YNNKEL (reference sequence). CDR3 DNA: TGTGCCAGCAGCCAAGCTGTCTCCGGGGAGCTGTTTTTT. This codes for CASSQAVSGELFF.

This clone was detected once. The chain recombines TRBV7-2 with TRBJ2-1; D is perhaps TRBD1 (6 bases). Germline V lookup: CDR1 SGHTA, CDR2 FQGNSA. This CDR3 has 14 amino acids. With 1 base removed from V and 10 bases from J, the gap between germline ends came to 14 bases. The CDR3 bases are TGTGCCAGCAGCTTAGTTTGGACAGCCACCGAGCAGTTCTTC. Protein: CASSLVWTATEQFF.

V gene TRBV18 combines with J gene TRBJ2-1; D might be TRBD1 (6 bases). The CDR3 is made up of 15 amino acids. Germline assignment: CDR1 KGHSH and CDR2 LQKENI. Trimming removed 2 bases at V and 5 bases at J, with 13 bases between. Here the CDR3 DNA reads TGTGCCAGCTCACCATTTTCGGCAGGGGACAATGAGCAGTTCTTC. Translating it yields CASSPFSAGDNEQFF. The variable domain in full, completed from reference TRBV18 and TRBJ2-1, reads NAGVMQNPRHLVRRRGQEARLRCSPMKGHSHVYWYRQLPEEGLKFMVYLQKENIIDESGMPKERFSAEFPKEGPSILRIQQVVRGDSAAYFCASSPFSAGDNEQFFGPGTRLTVL.

The V gene is TRBV27, the J gene TRBJ1-4; D gene unclear. The germline V gene encodes CDR1 MNHEY and CDR2 SMNVEV (reference sequence). Trimming removed 6 bases from V and 0 bases from J, with 11 bases in between. The CDR3 has 15 amino acids. CDR3 sequence (DNA): TGTGCCAGCAGCGAGGGATGGGCAACTAATGAAAAACTGTTTTTT. It translates to CASSEGWATNEKLFF.

A note on this clone: The junction does not match germline at one end; this may be a read error. V is TRBV4-1 and J is TRBJ2-6, with TRBD1 identical over 9 bases. This CDR3 region has 19 residues. Germline V gene data show CDR1 as MGHRA and CDR2 as YSYEKL. CDR3 nucleotides: TGCGCCAGCAGGCAAGGCGGGACAGGGCTCAGCTCTGGGGCCAACGTCCTGACTTTC. Encoded protein: CASRQGGTGLSSGANVLTF.

The chain combines TRBV11-2 with TRBJ1-2; 7 nucleotides line up with TRBD1. Germline-derived CDR1 and CDR2 are SGHAT and FQNNGV. This CDR3 is built from 14 residues. Trimming took 1 base from V and 7 from J; bases not matched to a gene: 6. CDR3 DNA sequence: TGTGCCAGCAGCTTAGTAGGGGGCGGGATTGGCTACACCTTC. Residues: CASSLVGGGIGYTF.

This clone showed up just a few times. The genes are TRBV5-1 and TRBJ1-2, with 10 bases identical to TRBD1. Trimming at V came to 0 bases and at J to 5 bases, leaving 1 base not matched to a gene. The CDR3 is 14 amino acids. Germline V CDR1 and CDR2: SGHRS, YFSETQ. CDR3 residues: CASSLGTGGYGYTF. The CDR3 DNA follows: TGCGCCAGCAGCTTGGGGACAGGGGGGTATGGCTACACCTTC.

CDR3: CASSWGEGRPYEQYF. In DNA, the CDR3 is TGTGCCAGCAGTTGGGGGGAGGGCCGACCCTACGAGCAGTACTTC. The chain links TRBV2 to TRBJ2-7; 7 bases map to TRBD2. The J segment lost 2 bases and the V segment lost 5 bases, leaving 9 bases of the junction unmatched. This CDR3 spans 15 amino acids. CDR1 and CDR2 (germline): SNHLY, FYNNEI.

This rearrangement joins TRBV7-9 to TRBJ2-1; TRBD2 matches at 8 bases. The CDR3 has 15 residues. Germline V gene lookup returns CDR1 SEHNR and CDR2 FQNEAQ (reference sequence). The J segment lost 5 bases and the V segment lost 5 bases, leaving 8 bases of the junction unmatched. The CDR3 region is CASSPAGGYDNEQFF. The CDR3 coding sequence is TGTGCCAGCAGCCCGGCGGGGGGCTACGACAATGAGCAGTTCTTC.

The V gene is TRBV3-1 (or the pseudogene TRBV3-2), the J gene TRBJ1-5; D may be TRBD1 (5 bases). Trimming pared 2 bases from V and 12 bases from J, leaving 14 bases between. The germline gives CDR1 LGHDT, CDR2 YNNKEL (reference sequence). This CDR3 region has 13 residues. CDR3 DNA sequence: TGTGCCAGCAGCCAACAAGGGACGGGGGGCCAGCATTTT. Its protein is CASSQQGTGGQHF.

The rearrangement joins TRBV7-8 to TRBJ2-4; D may be TRBD1 (5 bases). The V gene lost 1 base and the J gene lost 0 bases, with 13 bases spanning the gap. Germline-derived CDR1 and CDR2 are SGHVS and FQNEAQ. The length of the CDR3 is 17 residues. The DNA of the CDR3 is TGTGCCAGCAGCTTAGGACCAGGGATTGTAGCCAAAAACATTCAGTACTTC. Its protein is CASSLGPGIVAKNIQYF.

The chain couples TRBV5-1 to TRBJ2-7; D unclear. Germline V lookup: CDR1 SGHRS, CDR2 YFSETQ. Trimming took off 0 bases at V and 0 bases at J, with 7 bases between the two ends. CDR3 size: 14 residues. The CDR3 DNA reads TGCGCCAGCAGCTTGGAGATGAGCTCCTACGAGCAGTACTTC. Amino acids: CASSLEMSSYEQYF.

The table lists this clone with a few counts. This chain uses TRBV3-1 (or the pseudogene TRBV3-2) with TRBJ2-1; 8 nucleotides line up with TRBD1. CDR1 and CDR2 from the germline V gene are LGHDT and YNNKEL (reference sequence). With 2 bases clipped from V and 11 bases from J, the junction kept 5 bases outside the gene matches. The CDR3 contains 13 residues. The CDR3 loop reads CASSQQTGGKQFF. The CDR3 coding sequence is TGTGCCAGCAGCCAACAAACAGGGGGTAAGCAGTTCTTC.